The 7 T cell receptor beta chains below come from one sample, sequenced in a study of CD8+ T cells in alopecia areata. The authors extracted RNA and reverse transcribed it into cDNA as the sequencing template. Measured with immunoSEQ multiplex PCR; TCRdb has only the in-frame clones, and not every one. The data show roughly 250,000 clones, under 70% seen once. The sample in question was CD4+ T cells sorted from blood, obtained at week 0. These receptors originate from a human donor with alopecia areata.

V gene TRBV4-1 combines with J gene TRBJ1-6; TRBD1 agrees at 9 bases. This CDR3 contains 17 residues. CDR1 is MGHRA and CDR2 is YSYEKL in the germline V gene. J gave up 7 bases and V 1 base, and 8 bases lay outside the gene matches. DNA of the CDR3: TGCGCCAGCAGCCAAGTCATAATGGGACAGGGCAATTCACCCCTCCACTTT. It is translated as CASSQVIMGQGNSPLHF.

This chain joins TRBV4-3 and TRBJ2-3, with D unresolved. V was cut by 0 bases and J by 3 bases, with 7 bases left in between. The CDR3 has 14 amino acids. The V gene's germline CDR1 is LGHNA and CDR2 YSLEER. For the CDR3, the DNA is TGCGCCAGCAGCCAAGATGTTTGGACAGATACGCAGTATTTT. Its translation: CASSQDVWTDTQYF.

This sequence joins TRBV5-7 and TRBJ1-5; TRBD1 might be the D (6 bases). TRBV5-7 is filed as an ORF, its function uncertain. V lost 5 bases and J 1 base, leaving 19 bases between the germline ends. This CDR3 has 17 amino acids. The CDR3 sequence: CASSFGEGDGSNQPQHF. The CDR3 bases are TGTGCCAGCAGTTTCGGTGAGGGGGACGGGAGCAATCAGCCCCAGCATTTT.

This clone was observed a few times. The chain links TRBV6-6 to TRBJ2-7; D tentatively fits TRBD1 or TRBD2 (7 bases each). Looked up from germline, CDR1 is MNHNY and CDR2 is SVGAGI (reference sequence). The CDR3 loop spans 14 amino acids. Trimming stripped 5 bases from V and 6 bases from J, with 17 bases between. The DNA of the CDR3 is TGTGCCAGCAGTCATCGACAGGGAGGGATCGAGCAGTACTTC. Translation: CASSHRQGGIEQYF.

The chain uses TRBV29-1 and TRBJ1-5, with D possibly TRBD1 on 5 matching bases. CDR1 SQVTM and CDR2 ANQGSEA come from the germline V gene. The V and J ends lost 4 bases and 5 bases respectively, with 9 bases between them. The CDR3 contains 12 residues. The CDR3 DNA sequence: TGCAGCGTTGGGGGCTGGGATCAGCCCCAGCATTTT. It translates to CSVGGWDQPQHF.

The rearrangement uses TRBV29-1 and TRBJ2-3; weak D call: TRBD2 (6 bases). Looked up from germline, CDR1 is SQVTM and CDR2 is ANQGSEA. V gave up 3 bases and J gave up 2 bases, with 12 bases separating them. The CDR3 covers 14 residues. The CDR3 DNA sequence: TGCAGCGTTGATCGTAGCGGACTCACAGATACGCAGTATTTT. Its protein product is CSVDRSGLTDTQYF.

This chain links TRBV18 with TRBJ1-5; D ambiguous. The CDR3 contains 12 residues. CDR1 and CDR2 (germline): KGHSH, LQKENI. Deletions cut 3 bases from V and 4 bases from J, with 4 bases between. In DNA form, the CDR3 reads TGTGCCAGCTCACCGCCGAATCAGCCCCAGCATTTT. It specifies CASSPPNQPQHF.